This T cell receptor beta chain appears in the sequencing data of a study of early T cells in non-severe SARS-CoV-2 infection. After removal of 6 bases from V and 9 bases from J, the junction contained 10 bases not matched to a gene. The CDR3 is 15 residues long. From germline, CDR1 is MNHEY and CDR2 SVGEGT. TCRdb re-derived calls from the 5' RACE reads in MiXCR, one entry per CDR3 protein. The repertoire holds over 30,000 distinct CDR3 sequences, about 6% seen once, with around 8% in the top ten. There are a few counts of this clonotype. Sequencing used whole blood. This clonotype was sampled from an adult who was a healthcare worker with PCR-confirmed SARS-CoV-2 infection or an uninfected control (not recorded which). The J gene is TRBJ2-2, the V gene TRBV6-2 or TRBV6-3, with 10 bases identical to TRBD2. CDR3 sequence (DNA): TGTGCCAGCAGCCTCCTGGCTAGCGGGGGAAGGGAGCTGTTTTTT. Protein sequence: CASSLLASGGRELFF.